This passage covers 26 T cell receptor beta chains from one sample sequenced in a study of shared clonotypes between healthy human individuals. Sequencing was performed with immunoSEQ multiplex PCR; in TCRdb, only in-frame clones are kept and a portion is missing. The data contain about 1.5 million clones, approximately 98% of them singletons. Sequencing input: naive CD4+ T cells sorted from blood. Subset in this sample: CD45RA+ positively selected. The receptors here all came from a man aged 25 to 40 in good health.

The rearrangement uses TRBV2 and TRBJ2-1, with TRBD2 matching 9 bases. The ends lost 6 bases at V and 5 bases at J; junction bases unmatched: 8. In germline, CDR1 is SNHLY, CDR2 FYNNEI. The CDR3 has 15 residues. The CDR3 reads CASRKRTSVDNEQFF. The CDR3 region has the DNA TGTGCCAGCAGAAAACGGACTAGCGTAGACAATGAGCAGTTCTTC.

Concerning this clone: The same CDR3 arises from other DNA sequences in this sample as well. This rearrangement joins TRBV5-1 to TRBJ2-1; perhaps TRBD1 as D (5 bases). The V and J ends lost 0 bases and 5 bases respectively, with 6 bases between them. Germline CDR1 and CDR2: SGHRS and YFSETQ. This CDR3 contains 13 residues. CDR3 nucleotides: TGCGCCAGCAGCTTGGGGACAAACAATGAGCAGTTCTTC. This encodes CASSLGTNNEQFF. Supplemented by reference TRBV5-1 and TRBJ2-1, the full variable domain reads KAGVTQTPRYLIKTRGQQVTLSCSPISGHRSVSWYQQTPGQGLQFLFEYFSETQRNKGNFPGRFSGRQFSNSRSEMNVSTLELGDSALYLCASSLGTNNEQFFGPGTRLTVL.

The genes are TRBV6-5 and TRBJ2-3; a possible D gene is TRBD1 (6 bases). There are 12 residues in the CDR3. Trimming left V 11 bases short and J 4 bases short, with 13 bases between. In germline, CDR1 is MNHEY, CDR2 SVGAGI. The CDR3 nucleotides read TGTGCCGTGCGGGCAGGGGCAGATACGCAGTATTTT. Amino acids: CAVRAGADTQYF.

The V and J genes are TRBV6-4 and TRBJ1-2; 9 nucleotides agree with TRBD1. There are 14 residues in the CDR3. Trimming took 7 bases from V and 4 from J; bases not matched to a gene: 7. Germline CDR1 and CDR2: MRHNA and SNTAGT. The CDR3 sequence is CASKPGQGGYGYTF. CDR3 DNA: TGTGCCAGCAAACCGGGACAGGGAGGCTATGGCTACACCTTC.

The genes are TRBV14 and TRBJ2-2; possibly TRBD1 or TRBD2 for D (6 bases each). Trimming took off 1 base at V and 6 bases at J, with 12 bases between the two ends. This CDR3 is 15 amino acids long. CDR1 and CDR2 from the germline V gene are SGHDN and FVKESK. In DNA form, the CDR3 reads TGTGCCAGCAGCCAAGTAGGGGGGCATTCCGGGGAGCTGTTTTTT. Residues: CASSQVGGHSGELFF.

The chain combines TRBV6-4 with TRBJ2-3, with D unresolved. This CDR3 is 17 amino acids long. From germline, CDR1 is MRHNA and CDR2 SNTAGT. V was pared by 3 bases and J by 2 bases, with 18 bases between. The CDR3 coding sequence is TGTGCCAGCAGTGAGGGAACCGTGAGTGAAAACACAGATACGCAGTATTTT. Protein: CASSEGTVSENTDTQYF.

The chain uses TRBV4-2 and TRBJ1-1; 9 positions match TRBD1. J gave up 1 base and V 8 bases, and 11 bases lay outside the gene matches. The CDR3 is made up of 16 amino acids. The germline gives CDR1 LGHNA, CDR2 YNFKEQ. CDR3 DNA: TGTGCCAGCCTCCTAATAAGGACAGGGGAGAACACTGAAGCTTTCTTT. Translated, it gives CASLLIRTGENTEAFF.

Note on this clone: This CDR3 is also generated by other DNA sequences in the sample. This sequence joins TRBV29-1 and TRBJ1-1; D gene ambiguous. V shed 4 bases and J shed 0 bases, with 3 bases lying between them. The CDR3 loop spans 11 amino acids. Germline V gene data show CDR1 as SQVTM and CDR2 as ANQGSEA. The chain's CDR3 is CSVVMNTEAFF. For the CDR3, the DNA is TGCAGCGTTGTTATGAACACTGAAGCTTTCTTT.

The chain has TRBV14 and TRBJ2-3; D is unclear. From germline, CDR1 is SGHDN and CDR2 FVKESK. The CDR3 sequence is 14 residues long. V dropped 4 bases and J dropped 1 base, with 9 bases sitting between them. The CDR3 is CASSLTLGTDTQYF. Here the CDR3 DNA reads TGTGCCAGCAGCCTCACCCTTGGCACAGATACGCAGTATTTT. Variable domain in full (rest from reference TRBV14 and TRBJ2-3): EAGVTQFPSHSVIEKGQTVTLRCDPISGHDNLYWYRRVMGKEIKFLLHFVKESKQDESGMPNNRFLAERTGGTYSTLKVQPAELEDSGVYFCASSLTLGTDTQYFGPGTRLTVL.

The rearrangement links TRBV7-9 to TRBJ2-7; TRBD2 aligns across 9 bases. The CDR3 is 17 amino acids. Germline assignment: CDR1 SEHNR and CDR2 FQNEAQ (reference sequence). J lost 3 bases, V lost 0 bases, and 9 bases had no gene match. The CDR3 nucleotides are TGTGCCAGCAGCTTAGCGACATTTGGACTAGCGAGCTACGAGCAGTACTTC. Translating gives CASSLATFGLASYEQYF.

The chain carries TRBV11-2 and TRBJ2-3, with D hard to call. V was pared by 7 bases and J by 0 bases, with 5 bases between. The CDR3 sequence is 12 residues long. Germline-derived CDR1 and CDR2 are SGHAT and FQNNGV. In DNA form, the CDR3 reads TGTGCCAGCACGGCAAGCACAGATACGCAGTATTTT. Translating gives CASTASTDTQYF.

The chain couples TRBV5-1 to TRBJ2-5; D remains ambiguous. Germline assignment: CDR1 SGHRS and CDR2 YFSETQ. Trimming shortened V by 1 base and J by 5 bases, and 9 bases separated the two germline ends. The CDR3 covers 13 residues. The CDR3 reads CASSLRSGETQYF. The CDR3 nucleotides read TGCGCCAGCAGCTTGAGGTCCGGGGAGACCCAGTACTTC.

V usage is TRBV5-6 and J usage is TRBJ1-4, with TRBD1 matching 11 bases. This CDR3 is built from 15 residues. Germline CDR1 reads SGHDT; CDR2 reads YYEEEE. V was pared by 0 bases and J by 5 bases, with 0 bases of the junction left unmatched. The CDR3 spells CASSLGDRGNEKLFF. The CDR3 DNA follows: TGTGCCAGCAGCTTGGGGGACAGGGGGAATGAAAAACTGTTTTTT.

The rearrangement links TRBV7-2 to TRBJ2-7, with D maybe TRBD2 (5 bases). The CDR3 sequence is 14 residues long. Germline assignment: CDR1 SGHTA and CDR2 FQGNSA. V was shortened by 2 bases and J by 1 base, with 9 bases between the two germline ends. CDR3 nucleotides: TGTGCCAGCAGCTTAAGTCTAGCTTCCTACGAGCAGTACTTC. This sequence encodes CASSLSLASYEQYF.

The chain uses TRBV7-9 and TRBJ2-1; tentative D call: TRBD2 (6 bases). In germline, CDR1 is SEHNR, CDR2 FQNEAQ (reference sequence). Trimming removed 5 bases from V and 3 bases from J, with 20 bases in between. The length of the CDR3 is 17 residues. The CDR3 nucleotides read TGTGCCAGCAGCCCCCCTGTTGTTAGCGGAATCTACAATGAGCAGTTCTTC. Translation: CASSPPVVSGIYNEQFF.

This chain links TRBV7-9 with TRBJ2-1; D gene unclear. The CDR3 contains 16 residues. Per germline, CDR1 SEHNR and CDR2 FQNEAQ (reference sequence). With 4 bases removed from V and 3 bases from J, the gap between germline ends came to 16 bases. CDR3 nucleotides: TGTGCCAGCAGCTCCGTCCACGAATCCGACTACAATGAGCAGTTCTTC. Its protein is CASSSVHESDYNEQFF.

This sequence joins TRBV5-4 and TRBJ2-1, with 7 bases aligning to TRBD1. The CDR3 covers 15 residues. V was pared by 5 bases and J by 4 bases, with 9 bases of the junction left unmatched. Per the germline V gene, CDR1 is SGHNT and CDR2 is YYREEE (reference sequence). CDR3 region: CASSPQGQRYNEQFF. Here the CDR3 DNA reads TGTGCCAGCAGTCCACAGGGACAGCGATACAATGAGCAGTTCTTC.

The V and J genes are TRBV10-1 and TRBJ2-1; possibly TRBD2 for D (6 bases). Per the germline V gene, CDR1 is WNHNN and CDR2 is SYGVQD (reference sequence). This CDR3 has 14 residues. The ends were cut back, 8 bases at V and 0 bases at J, with 11 bases in the middle. The CDR3 is CASARDVSYNEQFF. DNA for the CDR3: TGCGCCAGCGCGCGGGACGTCTCCTACAATGAGCAGTTCTTC.

The chain carries TRBV7-2 and TRBJ1-4; 7 bases line up with TRBD1. V shed 3 bases, J shed 7 bases, and the junction held 5 bases outside the gene matches. This CDR3 comprises 14 residues. From germline, CDR1 is SGHTA and CDR2 FQGNSA. The CDR3 region has the DNA TGTGCCAGCAGCTTCGACAGGGAACTTGAAAAACTGTTTTTT. This encodes CASSFDRELEKLFF. Full variable domain (remainder filled in from reference TRBV7-2 and TRBJ1-4): GAGVSQSPSNKVTEKGKDVELRCDPISGHTALYWYRQSLGQGLEFLIYFQGNSAPDKSGLPSDRFSAERTGGSVSTLTIQRTQQEDSAVYLCASSFDRELEKLFFGSGTQLSVL.

This chain joins TRBV6-5 and TRBJ2-1, with D perhaps assigned TRBD1 or TRBD2 (6 bases each). Germline CDR1 and CDR2: MNHEY and SVGAGI. The CDR3 is 15 residues long. Trimming stripped 7 bases from V and 3 bases from J, with 16 bases between. The CDR3 DNA reads TGTGCCAGCAAGGGGGACCCGGGACTCTACAATGAGCAGTTCTTC. This translates into CASKGDPGLYNEQFF.

This chain joins TRBV5-6 and TRBJ1-5, with a possible D match to TRBD1 (6 bases). The CDR3 sequence is 17 residues long. With 2 bases removed from V and 5 bases from J, the gap between germline ends came to 20 bases. Germline CDR1 SGHDT, CDR2 YYEEEE. The CDR3 nucleotides are TGTGCCAGCAGCTTTTGGGTGGGTCAGGGGAGCGATCAGCCCCAGCATTTT. Amino acid sequence: CASSFWVGQGSDQPQHF.

The chain has TRBV9 and TRBJ1-3, with D maybe TRBD1 (5 bases). Per germline, CDR1 SGDLS and CDR2 YYNGEE. The CDR3 consists of 14 residues. Trimming removed 3 bases from V and 2 bases from J, with 9 bases in between. CDR3: CASSETGPGNTIYF. DNA for the CDR3: TGTGCCAGCAGCGAGACGGGACCTGGAAACACCATATATTTT. Looking up the rest from reference TRBV9 and TRBJ1-3 gives the full variable domain: DSGVTQTPKHLITATGQRVTLRCSPRSGDLSVYWYQQSLDQGLQFLIQYYNGEERAKGNILERFSAQQFPDLHSELNLSSLELGDSALYFCASSETGPGNTIYFGEGSWLTVV.

The chain couples TRBV5-1 to TRBJ2-3, with 10 bases fitting TRBD1. Germline assignment: CDR1 SGHRS and CDR2 YFSETQ. The CDR3 sequence is 16 residues long. The junction had 3 bases not matched to a gene; V was cut back by 0 bases and J by 2 bases. Here the CDR3 DNA reads TGCGCCAGCAGCTTGGGACAGGGGGCCTACACAGATACGCAGTATTTT. Amino acids: CASSLGQGAYTDTQYF.

This chain links TRBV4-2 with TRBJ2-1; TRBD2 matches at 7 bases. In germline, CDR1 is LGHNA, CDR2 YNFKEQ. The length of the CDR3 is 17 residues. After removal of 0 bases from V and 2 bases from J, the junction contained 7 bases not matched to a gene. The CDR3 protein is CASSQERSGRAYNEQFF. In DNA form, the CDR3 reads TGTGCCAGCAGCCAAGAGAGGTCGGGGAGGGCCTACAATGAGCAGTTCTTC.

The chain couples TRBV5-1 to TRBJ2-2; possibly TRBD1 or TRBD2 for D (5 bases each). V shed 5 bases and J shed 6 bases, with 26 bases lying between them. This CDR3 has 18 residues. Germline loops: CDR1 SGHRS, CDR2 YFSETQ. The CDR3: CASSFGRGLLGGAGELFF. CDR3 nucleotides: TGCGCCAGCAGTTTCGGCCGGGGCTTACTTGGTGGGGCCGGGGAGCTGTTTTTT.

CDR3 sequence (DNA): TGTGCCAGCGTCCAGGGGATCTCCTACAATGAGCAGTTCTTC. As protein: CASVQGISYNEQFF. The chain joins TRBV7-6 to TRBJ2-1, with D possibly being TRBD1 (6 bases). This CDR3 is 14 amino acids long. V lost 8 bases and J 0 bases, leaving 11 bases between the germline ends. Per germline, CDR1 SGHVS and CDR2 FNYEAQ.